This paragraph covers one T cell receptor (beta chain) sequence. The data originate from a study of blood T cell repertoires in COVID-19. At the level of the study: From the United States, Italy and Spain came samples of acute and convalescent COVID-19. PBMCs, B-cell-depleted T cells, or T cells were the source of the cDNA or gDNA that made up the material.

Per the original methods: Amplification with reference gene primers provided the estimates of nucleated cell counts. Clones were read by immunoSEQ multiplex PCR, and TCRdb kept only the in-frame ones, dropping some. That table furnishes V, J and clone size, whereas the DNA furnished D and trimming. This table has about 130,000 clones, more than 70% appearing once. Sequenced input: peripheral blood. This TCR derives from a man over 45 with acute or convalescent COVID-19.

CDR3 region: CASSPGLNSPLHF. CDR3 nucleotides: TGTGCCAGCAGCCCCGGACTTAATTCACCCCTCCACTTT. The chain employs TRBV7-3 and TRBJ1-6; no definite D call. The germline V gene has CDR1 SGHTA and CDR2 FQGTGA. The CDR3 sequence is 13 residues long. Trimming pared 5 bases from V and 6 bases from J, leaving 8 bases between.